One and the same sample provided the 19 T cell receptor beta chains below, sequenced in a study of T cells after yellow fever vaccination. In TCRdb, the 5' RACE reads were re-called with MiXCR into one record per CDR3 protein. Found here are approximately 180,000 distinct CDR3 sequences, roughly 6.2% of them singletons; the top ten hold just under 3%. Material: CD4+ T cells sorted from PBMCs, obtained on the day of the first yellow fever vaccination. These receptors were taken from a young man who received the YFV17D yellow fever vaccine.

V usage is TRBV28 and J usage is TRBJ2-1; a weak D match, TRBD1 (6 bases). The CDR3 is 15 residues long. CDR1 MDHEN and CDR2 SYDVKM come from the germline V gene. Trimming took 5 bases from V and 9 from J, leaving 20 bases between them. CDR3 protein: CASSPLDRREGEQFF. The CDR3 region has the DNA TGTGCCAGCAGTCCCCTTGACAGGCGAGAGGGTGAGCAGTTCTTC.

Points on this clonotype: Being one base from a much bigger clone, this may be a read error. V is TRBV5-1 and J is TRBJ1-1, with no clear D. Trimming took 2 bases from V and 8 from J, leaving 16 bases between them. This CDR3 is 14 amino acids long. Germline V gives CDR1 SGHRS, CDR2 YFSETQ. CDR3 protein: CASSFSTSAFEAFF. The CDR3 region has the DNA TGCGCCAGCAGCTTTTCTACCTCGGCGTTCGAAGCTTTCTTT.

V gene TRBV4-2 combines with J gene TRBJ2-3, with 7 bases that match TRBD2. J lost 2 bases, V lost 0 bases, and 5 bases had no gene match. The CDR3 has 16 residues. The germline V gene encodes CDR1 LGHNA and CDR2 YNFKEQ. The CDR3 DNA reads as TGTGCCAGCAGCCAAGAAGGCGGGAGCTACACAGATACGCAGTATTTT. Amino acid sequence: CASSQEGGSYTDTQYF.

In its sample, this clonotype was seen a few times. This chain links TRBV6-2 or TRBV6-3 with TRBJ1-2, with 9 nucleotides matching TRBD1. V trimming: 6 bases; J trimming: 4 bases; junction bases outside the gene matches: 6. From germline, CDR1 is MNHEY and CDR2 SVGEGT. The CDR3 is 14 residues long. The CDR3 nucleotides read TGTGCCAGCAGGTGGGACAGGGCTACCTATGGCTACACCTTC. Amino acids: CASRWDRATYGYTF.

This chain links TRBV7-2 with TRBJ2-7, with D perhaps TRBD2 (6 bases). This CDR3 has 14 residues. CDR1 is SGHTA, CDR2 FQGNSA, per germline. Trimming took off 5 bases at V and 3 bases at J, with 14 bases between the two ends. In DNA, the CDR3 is TGTGCCAGCAGCCCCTCTGCCGGGGGCTACGAGCAGTACGTC. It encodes CASSPSAGGYEQYV.

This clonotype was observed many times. The CDR3 sequence is CASSIQGGEQFF. CDR3 sequence (DNA): TGCGCCAGCAGCATACAGGGGGGTGAGCAGTTCTTC. V usage is TRBV5-1 and J usage is TRBJ2-1, with 8 nucleotides matching TRBD1. CDR3 length: 12 amino acids. Germline-derived CDR1 and CDR2 are SGHRS and YFSETQ. Trimming took 4 bases from V and 9 from J; bases not matched to a gene: 3.

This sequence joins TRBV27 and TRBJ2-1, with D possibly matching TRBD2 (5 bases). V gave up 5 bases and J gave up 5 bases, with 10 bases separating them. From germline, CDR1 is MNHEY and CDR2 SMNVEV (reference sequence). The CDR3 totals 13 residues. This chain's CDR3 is CASSPRGNNEQFF. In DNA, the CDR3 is TGTGCCAGCAGTCCTCGGGGTAACAATGAGCAGTTCTTC.

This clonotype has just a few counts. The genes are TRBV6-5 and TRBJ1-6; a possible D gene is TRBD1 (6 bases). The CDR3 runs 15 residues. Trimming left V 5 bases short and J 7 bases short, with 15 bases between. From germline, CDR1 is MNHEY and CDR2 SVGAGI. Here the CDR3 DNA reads TGTGCCAGCAGTCCAACCGACAGGAGGAATTCACCCCTCCACTTT. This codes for CASSPTDRRNSPLHF.

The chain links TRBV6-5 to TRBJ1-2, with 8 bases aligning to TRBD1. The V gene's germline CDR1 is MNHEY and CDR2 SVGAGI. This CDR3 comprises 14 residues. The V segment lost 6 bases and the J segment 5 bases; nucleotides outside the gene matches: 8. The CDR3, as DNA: TGTGCCAGCAGCTCCGGGACAGGCCCTTATGGCTACACCTTC. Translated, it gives CASSSGTGPYGYTF.

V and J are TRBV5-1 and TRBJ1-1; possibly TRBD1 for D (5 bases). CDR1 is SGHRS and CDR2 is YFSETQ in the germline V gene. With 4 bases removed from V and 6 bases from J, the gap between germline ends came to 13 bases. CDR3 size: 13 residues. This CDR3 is CASSTGGYAEAFF. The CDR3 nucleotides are TGCGCCAGCAGCACCGGGGGGTACGCTGAAGCTTTCTTT.

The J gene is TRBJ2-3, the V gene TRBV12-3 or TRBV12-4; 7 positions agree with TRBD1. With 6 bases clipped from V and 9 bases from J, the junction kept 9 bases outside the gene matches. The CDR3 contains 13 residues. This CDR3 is CASSPMTGSTQYF. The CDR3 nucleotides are TGTGCCAGCAGCCCTATGACAGGGTCAACGCAGTATTTT.

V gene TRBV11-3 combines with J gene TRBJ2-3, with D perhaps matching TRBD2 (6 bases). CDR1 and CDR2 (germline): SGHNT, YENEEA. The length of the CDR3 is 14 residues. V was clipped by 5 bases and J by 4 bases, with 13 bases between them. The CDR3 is CASSQDPGADTQYF. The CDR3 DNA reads TGTGCCAGCAGCCAAGATCCGGGGGCAGATACGCAGTATTTT. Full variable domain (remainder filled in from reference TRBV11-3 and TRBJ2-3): EAGVVQSPRYKIIEKKQPVAFWCNPISGHNTLYWYLQNLGQGPELLIRYENEEAVDDSQLPKDRFSAERLKGVDSTLKIQPAELGDSAVYLCASSQDPGADTQYFGPGTRLTVL.

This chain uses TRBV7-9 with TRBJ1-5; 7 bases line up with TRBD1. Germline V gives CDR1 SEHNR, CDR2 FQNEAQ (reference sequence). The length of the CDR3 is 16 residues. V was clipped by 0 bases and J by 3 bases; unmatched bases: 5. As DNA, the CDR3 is TGTGCCAGCAGCTTAGCCCGGCAGGGGGACAATCAGCCCCAGCATTTT. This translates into CASSLARQGDNQPQHF.

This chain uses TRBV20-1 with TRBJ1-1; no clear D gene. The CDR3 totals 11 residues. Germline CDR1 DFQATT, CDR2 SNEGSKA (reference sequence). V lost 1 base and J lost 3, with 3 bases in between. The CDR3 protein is CSARGYTEAFF. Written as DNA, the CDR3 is TGCAGTGCTAGAGGGTACACTGAAGCTTTCTTT.

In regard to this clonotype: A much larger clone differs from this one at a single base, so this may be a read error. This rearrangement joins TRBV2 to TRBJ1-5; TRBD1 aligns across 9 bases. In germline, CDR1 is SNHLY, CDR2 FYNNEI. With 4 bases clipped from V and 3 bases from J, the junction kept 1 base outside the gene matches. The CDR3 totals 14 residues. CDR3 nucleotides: TGTGCCAGCAGTGGGACAGGGGCCAATCAGCCCCAGCATTTT. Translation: CASSGTGANQPQHF.

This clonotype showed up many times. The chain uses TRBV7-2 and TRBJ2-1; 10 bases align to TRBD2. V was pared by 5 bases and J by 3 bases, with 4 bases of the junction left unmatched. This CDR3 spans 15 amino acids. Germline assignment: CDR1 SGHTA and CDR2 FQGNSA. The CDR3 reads CASSITSGDYNEQFF. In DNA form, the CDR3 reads TGTGCCAGCAGCATTACTAGCGGGGACTACAATGAGCAGTTCTTC.

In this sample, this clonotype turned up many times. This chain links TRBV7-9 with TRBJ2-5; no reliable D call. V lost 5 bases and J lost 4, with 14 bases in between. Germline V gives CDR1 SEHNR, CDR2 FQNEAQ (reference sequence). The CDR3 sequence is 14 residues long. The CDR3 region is CASSPRAGRETQYF. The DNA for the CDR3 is TGTGCCAGCAGCCCCCGAGCAGGTCGAGAGACCCAGTACTTC.

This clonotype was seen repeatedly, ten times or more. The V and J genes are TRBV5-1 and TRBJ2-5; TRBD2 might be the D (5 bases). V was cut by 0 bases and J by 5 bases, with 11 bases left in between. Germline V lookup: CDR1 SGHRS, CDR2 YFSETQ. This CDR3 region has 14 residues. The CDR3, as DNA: TGCGCCAGCAGCTTGGGCGAGGGTTTTGAGACCCAGTACTTC. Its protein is CASSLGEGFETQYF.

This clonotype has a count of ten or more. CDR3 sequence (DNA): TGTGCCAGCAGCCCAGGGGACTATGGCTACACCTTC. Protein: CASSPGDYGYTF. V gene TRBV12-3 or TRBV12-4 combines with J gene TRBJ1-2; weak D call: TRBD1 (6 bases). Deletions cut 6 bases from V and 3 bases from J, with 8 bases between. The CDR3 is 12 residues long.